Listed here are 27 T cell receptor beta chains from one sample, sequenced in a study of control samples from healthy donors and cancer patients. Repertoires were generated with immunoSEQ multiplex PCR, while TCRdb's copy carries only in-frame clones and drops some. The table lists roughly 200,000 clones, roughly 94% of them singletons, with about 1.4% in the top ten. Material for sequencing was blood. The source of these receptors is a man aged 45-60 years in good health.

This rearrangement joins TRBV28 to TRBJ2-7; 7 nucleotides agree with TRBD2. The CDR3 has 14 amino acids. With 6 bases clipped from V and 1 base from J, the junction kept 6 bases outside the gene matches. The V gene's germline CDR1 is MDHEN and CDR2 SYDVKM. As DNA, the CDR3 is TGTGCCAGCAGCCCTAGCGGATCTTCCTACGAGCAGTACTTC. Amino acids: CASSPSGSSYEQYF.

The V gene is TRBV5-6, the J gene TRBJ2-7; 11 bases are a match to TRBD2. V lost 0 bases to trimming and J lost 0 bases; unmatched junction nucleotides: 2. The CDR3 loop spans 16 amino acids. From germline, CDR1 is SGHDT and CDR2 YYEEEE. The CDR3, as DNA: TGTGCCAGCAGCTTGGAAGGGACTAGCGGCTCCTACGAGCAGTACGTC. It specifies CASSLEGTSGSYEQYV.

The chain uses TRBV4-2 and TRBJ2-3, with TRBD2 matching over 10 bases. The CDR3 has 16 amino acids. V gave up 1 base and J gave up 3 bases; unmatched junction bases: 4. Germline loops: CDR1 LGHNA, CDR2 YNFKEQ. The CDR3 region is CASSQGRTSGTDTQYF. The CDR3 nucleotides read TGTGCCAGCAGCCAAGGGCGGACTAGCGGAACAGATACGCAGTATTTT.

This chain links TRBV29-1 with TRBJ1-4; no reliable D call. Germline V gene lookup returns CDR1 SQVTM and CDR2 ANQGSEA. Trimming pared 7 bases from V and 8 bases from J, leaving 17 bases between. The CDR3 loop spans 13 amino acids. This CDR3 reads CSAVDGGGEKLFF. The CDR3 DNA reads as TGCAGCGCCGTGGACGGCGGCGGGGAAAAACTGTTTTTT. The whole variable domain, filled in from reference TRBV29-1 and TRBJ1-4, reads SAVISQKPSRDICQRGTSLTIQCQVDSQVTMMFWYRQQPGQSLTLIATANQGSEATYESGFVIDKFPISRPNLTFSTLTVSNMSPEDSSIYLCSAVDGGGEKLFFGSGTQLSVL.

The chain recombines TRBV18 with TRBJ1-3; the D is unclear. The CDR3 runs to 14 residues. Deletions cut 1 base from V and 4 bases from J, with 8 bases between. The germline gives CDR1 KGHSH, CDR2 LQKENI. In DNA form, the CDR3 reads TGTGCCAGCTCACCACGGTCAGACGGAAACACCATATATTTT. This gives the protein CASSPRSDGNTIYF.

This clone was detected once. The chain joins TRBV21-1 to TRBJ1-2; the D call TRBD1 from the table was never checked on the DNA. TRBV21-1 is marked as a pseudogene. The CDR3 loop spans 15 amino acids. In DNA, the CDR3 is TGTGCCAGCAGCAAAGGGGGACAGGGGCTACATGGCTACACCTTC. It encodes CASSKGGQGLHGYTF.

The chain carries TRBV19 and TRBJ1-3, with D unresolved. V was trimmed by 5 bases and J by 0 bases, leaving 11 bases between them. Germline lookup yields CDR1 LNHDA and CDR2 SQIVND (reference sequence). This CDR3 is 15 amino acids long. The CDR3 bases are TGTGCCAGTAGTTGGGCCTTCTACTCTGGAAACACCATATATTTT. Amino acid sequence: CASSWAFYSGNTIYF.

The chain joins TRBV13 to TRBJ2-7; D is unclear. Germline assignment: CDR1 PRHDT and CDR2 FYEKMQ (reference sequence). Deletions cut 4 bases from V and 5 bases from J, with 27 bases between. The CDR3 length is 18 residues. CDR3 coding DNA: TGTGCCAGCAGCTCCCAGGCCCGGGCACCGGCCCAGGAACACGAGCAGTACGTC. It translates to CASSSQARAPAQEHEQYV.

The chain employs TRBV10-1 and TRBJ2-7, with D perhaps TRBD1 (5 bases). The CDR3 covers 15 residues. The germline V gene encodes CDR1 WNHNN and CDR2 SYGVQD (reference sequence). Trimming pared 6 bases from V and 2 bases from J, leaving 17 bases between. CDR3 region: CASSSAEGAPYEQYF. CDR3 DNA: TGCGCCAGCAGCTCCGCTGAAGGGGCGCCCTACGAGCAGTACTTC.

J is TRBJ2-2 and V is TRBV6-5, with D perhaps matching TRBD1 or TRBD2 (5 bases each). CDR1 is MNHEY and CDR2 is SVGAGI in the germline V gene. V lost 9 bases to trimming and J lost 1 base, with 12 bases between them. The CDR3 runs 14 residues. This CDR3 reads CASGDGLNTGELFF. CDR3 bases: TGTGCCAGTGGGGACGGGTTGAACACCGGGGAGCTGTTTTTT.

The CDR3, as DNA: TGTGCCGCTAGACTGCGGACAAAAGAGACCCAGTACTTC. The encoded protein is CAARLRTKETQYF. The V call is TRBV6-5, the J call TRBJ2-5, with D tentatively TRBD1 (5 bases). V was clipped by 11 bases and J by 3 bases, with 16 bases between them. CDR1 and CDR2 (germline): MNHEY, SVGAGI. This CDR3 contains 13 residues.

Concerning this clone itself: An end of the junction differs from the germline gene, which may be a read error. This chain joins TRBV7-7 and TRBJ2-7; D remains ambiguous. Germline V gene lookup returns CDR1 SSHAT and CDR2 FNYEAQ (reference sequence). The CDR3 spans 15 residues. The CDR3 sequence is CASSSYCSLPREQYF. CDR3 DNA: TGTGCTAGCAGCTCCTATTGCAGTTTACCCCGCGAGCAGTACTTC. Looking up the rest from reference TRBV7-7 and TRBJ2-7 gives the full variable domain: GAGVSQSPRYKVTKRGQDVTLRCDPISSHATLYWYQQALGQGPEFLTYFNYEAQPDKSGLPSDRFSAERPEGSISTLTIQRTEQRDSAMYRCASSSYCSLPREQYFGPGTRLTVT.

This rearrangement joins TRBV6-1 to TRBJ2-1; unclear D gene. CDR1 and CDR2 from the germline V gene are MNHNS and SASEGT. V was cut by 2 bases and J by 0 bases, with 8 bases left in between. The CDR3 sequence is 15 residues long. The CDR3 DNA is TGTGCCAGCAGTGAAATCTGGAGCTCCTACAATGAGCAGTTCTTC. It yields the protein CASSEIWSSYNEQFF.

The rearrangement uses TRBV19 and TRBJ1-4; 9 positions agree with TRBD1. CDR3 size: 16 residues. Losses at the gene ends were 5 bases for V and 8 bases for J; bases not matched to a gene: 12. Germline-derived CDR1 and CDR2 are LNHDA and SQIVND (reference sequence). CDR3 region: CASSVIIQGAEEKLFF. The CDR3 coding sequence is TGTGCCAGTAGTGTCATTATACAGGGGGCTGAAGAAAAACTGTTTTTT. The complete variable domain, with remaining parts taken from reference TRBV19 and TRBJ1-4, reads DGGITQSPKYLFRKEGQNVTLSCEQNLNHDAMYWYRQDPGQGLRLIYYSQIVNDFQKGDIAEGYSVSREKKESFPLTVTSAQKNPTAFYLCASSVIIQGAEEKLFFGSGTQLSVL.

The genes are TRBV18 and TRBJ1-5; tentatively, D is TRBD1 (5 bases). Germline V gives CDR1 KGHSH, CDR2 LQKENI. V was trimmed by 6 bases and J by 0 bases, leaving 12 bases between them. The length of the CDR3 is 15 residues. This chain's CDR3 is CASSSRDGSNQPQHF. The CDR3, as DNA: TGTGCCAGCTCCTCCCGGGACGGTAGCAATCAGCCCCAGCATTTT. The entire variable domain, with the rest obtained from reference TRBV18 and TRBJ1-5, is as follows: NAGVMQNPRHLVRRRGQEARLRCSPMKGHSHVYWYRQLPEEGLKFMVYLQKENIIDESGMPKERFSAEFPKEGPSILRIQQVVRGDSAAYFCASSSRDGSNQPQHFGDGTRLSIL.

This clone was recorded only once. The rearrangement uses TRBV9 and TRBJ1-1, with 12 bases that match TRBD1. J was trimmed by 6 bases and V by 2 bases; bases with no gene match: 5. This CDR3 comprises 15 residues. CDR1 is SGDLS and CDR2 is YYNGEE in the germline V gene. Here the CDR3 DNA reads TGTGCCAGCAGCGTTTCCGGGACAGGGGGCTCTGAAGCTTTCTTT. Protein: CASSVSGTGGSEAFF.

V usage is TRBV5-4 and J usage is TRBJ1-1, with 9 positions matching TRBD1. The CDR3 covers 15 residues. Trimming at V came to 4 bases and at J to 5 bases, leaving 9 bases not matched to a gene. Germline V gene data show CDR1 as SGHNT and CDR2 as YYREEE (reference sequence). The chain's CDR3 is CASSGTGGWRTEAFF. The CDR3 bases are TGTGCCAGCAGCGGCACAGGGGGCTGGCGGACTGAAGCTTTCTTT.

The chain uses TRBV7-8 and TRBJ2-1, with 8 bases matching TRBD1. Trimming at V came to 5 bases and at J to 3 bases, leaving 6 bases not matched to a gene. CDR1 and CDR2 from the germline V gene are SGHVS and FQNEAQ. This CDR3 region has 15 residues. DNA of the CDR3: TGTGCCAGCAGCCAGACCGGGACAGGCTACAATGAGCAGTTCTTC. Its translation: CASSQTGTGYNEQFF.

The chain employs TRBV6-5 and TRBJ2-7, with TRBD1 identical over 10 bases. V shed 7 bases, J shed 6 bases, and the junction held 12 bases outside the gene matches. The V gene's germline CDR1 is MNHEY and CDR2 SVGAGI. The CDR3 totals 15 residues. The CDR3 sequence is CASTQSAGTGAEQYF. The CDR3 DNA is TGTGCCAGCACTCAAAGCGCCGGGACAGGGGCCGAGCAGTACTTC.

The J gene is TRBJ1-1, the V gene TRBV6-5; D gene uncertain. V was cut by 7 bases and J by 4 bases, with 4 bases left in between. This CDR3 spans 10 amino acids. The germline gives CDR1 MNHEY, CDR2 SVGAGI. The CDR3 spells CASIGTEAFF. The CDR3 DNA reads TGTGCCAGCATAGGCACTGAAGCTTTCTTT.

V and J are TRBV6-2 or TRBV6-3 and TRBJ2-3; D might be TRBD2 (6 bases). CDR1 MNHEY and CDR2 SVGEGT come from the germline V gene. CDR3 length: 15 residues. The ends were cut back, 5 bases at V and 4 bases at J, with 16 bases in the middle. The CDR3 region has the DNA TGTGCCAGCAGTAACACGCGGGGTATGGCAGATACGCAGTATTTT. It translates to CASSNTRGMADTQYF.

The genes are TRBV28 and TRBJ1-3; D might be TRBD1 (5 bases). The CDR3 runs 14 residues. V dropped 8 bases and J dropped 4 bases, with 15 bases sitting between them. Germline values: CDR1 MDHEN, CDR2 SYDVKM. CDR3: CASAARGAGNTIYF. The CDR3 DNA follows: TGTGCCAGCGCGGCGAGGGGCGCAGGAAACACCATATATTTT.

The chain uses TRBV7-2 and TRBJ1-2; D remains ambiguous. The CDR3 has 15 amino acids. Germline-derived CDR1 and CDR2 are SGHTA and FQGNSA. Trimming left V 5 bases short and J 0 bases short, with 13 bases between. CDR3 sequence (DNA): TGTGCCAGCAGCGTCAGACACCTCACTAACTATGGCTACACCTTC. Translating it yields CASSVRHLTNYGYTF.

This clone was detected once. The gene calls are TRBV11-2 and TRBJ1-3; D is possibly TRBD1 (5 bases). The CDR3 contains 16 residues. Between the trimmed V and J ends, which lost 5 bases and 0 bases, there was a span of 14 bases. From germline, CDR1 is SGHAT and CDR2 FQNNGV. For the CDR3, the DNA is TGTGCCAGCAGCCTGGGGCCCGTCACCTCTGGAAACACCATATATTTT. Encoded protein: CASSLGPVTSGNTIYF.

Written as DNA, the CDR3 is TGTGCCAGCAGTTACTCGAGTGAGCAAAATCAGCCCCAGCATTTT. It encodes CASSYSSEQNQPQHF. The V gene is TRBV6-5, the J gene TRBJ1-5; D unclear. In germline, CDR1 is MNHEY, CDR2 SVGAGI. V was pared by 0 bases and J by 4 bases, with 10 bases between. This CDR3 is built from 15 residues.

The chain has TRBV3-1 (or the pseudogene TRBV3-2) and TRBJ1-2, with D possibly matching TRBD1 (6 bases). From germline, CDR1 is LGHDT and CDR2 YNNKEL (reference sequence). This CDR3 is built from 16 residues. V lost 4 bases and J lost 3, with 18 bases in between. The DNA of the CDR3 is TGTGCCAGCAGCCCCTCTTTCGGGACAAGGCACTATGGCTACACCTTC. This gives the protein CASSPSFGTRHYGYTF.

The CDR3 sequence is CASSSLGSQGGEKLFF. For the CDR3, the DNA is TGTGCCAGCAGCTCATTGGGCTCGCAGGGCGGCGAAAAACTGTTTTTT. The chain recombines TRBV7-9 with TRBJ1-4, with a possible D match to TRBD1 (5 bases). The CDR3 extends over 16 amino acids. V was trimmed by 4 bases and J by 8 bases, leaving 20 bases between them. Germline V gene lookup returns CDR1 SEHNR and CDR2 FQNEAQ (reference sequence).